This passage covers 10 T cell receptor beta chains from one sample sequenced in a study of identical twins. TCRdb passed the 5' RACE reads through MiXCR, listing each CDR3 protein once. Here the sample spans around 1.7 million distinct CDR3 sequences, roughly a third being singletons. Material: cord blood. The receptors derive from a newborn girl in good health.

This clonotype appeared once. A much larger clone lies one base from this, so it may be a read error. The DNA for the CDR3 is TGTGCCAGCAGTGAAGAGGGGGCGAACACTGAAGCTTTCTTT. Residues: CASSEEGANTEAFF. The J gene is TRBJ1-1, the V gene TRBV6-1; TRBD1 matches 7 bases. This CDR3 is built from 14 residues. Germline assignment: CDR1 MNHNS and CDR2 SASEGT. The trim removed 1 base at V and 1 base at J, leaving 0 bases unmatched.

This clonotype was seen more than once but under ten times. The gene calls are TRBV9 and TRBJ1-5; D is perhaps TRBD1 (6 bases). The CDR3 contains 15 residues. V was trimmed by 0 bases and J by 3 bases, leaving 10 bases between them. The germline V gene encodes CDR1 SGDLS and CDR2 YYNGEE. The CDR3 nucleotides read TGTGCCAGCAGCGTAGAGGGGGTTTCCAATCAGCCCCAGCATTTT. This gives the protein CASSVEGVSNQPQHF.

In its sample, this clonotype was seen a few times. The V gene is TRBV24-1, the J gene TRBJ2-6; D not certain. With 0 bases removed from V and 7 bases from J, the gap between germline ends came to 0 bases. This CDR3 comprises 12 residues. Germline CDR1 and CDR2: KGHDR and SFDVKD. The CDR3 loop is CATSDLANVLTF. CDR3 sequence (DNA): TGTGCCACCAGTGATTTGGCCAACGTCCTGACTTTC.

The chain recombines TRBV19 with TRBJ1-5; D remains ambiguous. V was shortened by 5 bases and J by 3 bases, with 8 bases between the two germline ends. The CDR3 consists of 13 residues. In germline, CDR1 is LNHDA, CDR2 SQIVND (reference sequence). The CDR3 is CASSEQNNQPQHF. The DNA of the CDR3 is TGTGCCAGTAGTGAACAGAACAATCAGCCCCAGCATTTT.

A remark on this clonotype: One end of the junction varies from germline; a read error may be responsible. The chain carries TRBV5-1 and TRBJ2-1; D ambiguous. Germline-derived CDR1 and CDR2 are SGHRS and YFSETQ. This CDR3 comprises 11 residues. As DNA, the CDR3 is TGCGCCGGCAGCCATTACAATGAGCAGTTCTTC. This sequence encodes CAGSHYNEQFF.

This clonotype was seen ten or more times. This chain links TRBV27 with TRBJ2-5; D not certain. From germline, CDR1 is MNHEY and CDR2 SMNVEV (reference sequence). Trimming removed 0 bases at V and 5 bases at J, with 10 bases between. CDR3 size: 14 residues. CDR3: CASSLSRLGETQYF. CDR3 in DNA: TGTGCCAGCAGTTTATCAAGGCTCGGGGAGACCCAGTACTTC.

The J gene is TRBJ1-1, the V gene TRBV5-1, with D possibly TRBD1 on 6 matching bases. V gave up 1 base and J gave up 2 bases, with 15 bases separating them. This CDR3 is 16 amino acids long. Germline CDR1 reads SGHRS; CDR2 reads YFSETQ. CDR3 residues: CASSLWGPRGNTEAFF. As DNA, the CDR3 is TGCGCCAGCAGCTTGTGGGGCCCCAGGGGAAACACTGAAGCTTTCTTT.

The gene calls are TRBV20-1 and TRBJ2-7; D might be TRBD1 or TRBD2, each matching 5 bases. The ends were cut back, 6 bases at V and 3 bases at J, with 21 bases in the middle. The CDR3 length is 15 residues. Germline V CDR1 and CDR2: DFQATT, SNEGSKA (reference sequence). The chain's CDR3 is CSATRGPIPLYEQYF. The CDR3 nucleotides read TGCAGTGCCACAAGGGGACCGATTCCCCTCTACGAGCAGTACTTC.

This clonotype has only a few counts. With a much larger clone just one base away, this may be a read error. The chain links TRBV9 to TRBJ1-4; D ambiguous. The CDR3 contains 14 residues. Germline loops: CDR1 SGDLS, CDR2 YYNGEE. V lost 1 base to trimming and J lost 0 bases, with 4 bases between them. CDR3 sequence: CASSVQATNEKLFF. The CDR3 DNA reads as TGTGCCAGCAGCGTACAGGCAACTAATGAAAAACTGTTTTTT. Using reference TRBV9 and TRBJ1-4 for the parts outside the CDR3, the full variable domain is DSGVTQTPKHLITATGQRVTLRCSPRSGDLSVYWYQQSLDQGLQFLIQYYNGEERAKGNILERFSAQQFPDLHSELNLSSLELGDSALYFCASSVQATNEKLFFGSGTQLSVL.

This clonotype was recorded a few times. At one end, the junction sequence differs from germline, possibly due to a read error. This chain links TRBV5-1 with TRBJ1-1; a possible D gene is TRBD1 (5 bases). Germline V gene lookup returns CDR1 SGHRS and CDR2 YFSETQ. The CDR3 length is 14 residues. As DNA, the CDR3 is TGCGCCAGCAGCTTGACCCAGGGCCGGTCTGAGGCTTTCTTT. It codes for CASSLTQGRSEAFF.